What follows describes a single TCR beta chain. CDR1 is MNHEY, CDR2 SVGAGI, per germline. V gave up 5 bases and J gave up 6 bases, with 16 bases separating them. There are 14 residues in the CDR3. This sample is drawn from a study of blood T cell repertoires in COVID-19. Study details: Sample material is recorded as cDNA or gDNA derived from T cells, B-cell-depleted T cells, or PBMCs.

In the study's own analysis: Amplification with reference gene primers provided the estimates of nucleated cell counts. Assay: immunoSEQ multiplex PCR; the TCRdb copy retains only in-frame clones and omits some. V and J calls plus clone size are reproduced from that table; the DNA served to infer D and trimming. Of 90,000 to 120,000 clones listed, roughly 83% are singletons. This clonotype originated in a human donor in a cohort sampled during active COVID-19. The chain recombines TRBV6-5 with TRBJ1-1; no clear D gene. The sequenced sample was peripheral blood. The CDR3 spells CASSLSPTTPEAFF. The CDR3 nucleotides read TGTGCCAGCAGTCTTTCGCCCACGACACCTGAAGCTTTCTTT.